Below, 10 T cell receptor beta chains from the same sample are listed, as sequenced in a study of PD-1 blockade in classical Hodgkin lymphoma. Measured with immunoSEQ multiplex PCR; TCRdb has only the in-frame clones, and not every one. Here the sample spans 25,000 to 35,000 clones, over 75% being singletons. Time point: cycle 4 day 1 (C4D1), after 5 to 7 weeks of nivolumab. Relapse after autologous stem cell transplantation occurred in every patient, and brentuximab vedotin exposure varied. Thawed PBMCs yielded CD4+ T cells through magnetic negative selection. The sequencing here drew on CD4+ T cells from blood, taken before the fourth cycle of nivolumab. These receptors were taken from a human donor with classical Hodgkin lymphoma.

This rearrangement joins TRBV11-2 to TRBJ1-5; D not certain. Germline values: CDR1 SGHAT, CDR2 FQNNGV. CDR3 length: 14 amino acids. V lost 0 bases and J 6 bases, leaving 9 bases between the germline ends. CDR3 in amino acids: CASSLDGVSQPQHF. CDR3 bases: TGTGCCAGCAGCTTAGATGGGGTGAGTCAGCCCCAGCATTTT.

CDR3 sequence (DNA): TGTGCCAGCAGCGCCGGGACAGGGAAAGCTTTCTTT. It yields the protein CASSAGTGKAFF. V is TRBV7-9 and J is TRBJ1-1; 9 bases align to TRBD1. Per the germline V gene, CDR1 is SEHNR and CDR2 is FQNEAQ (reference sequence). This CDR3 spans 12 amino acids. V lost 5 bases to trimming and J lost 9 bases; unmatched junction nucleotides: 4.

The chain has TRBV7-2 and TRBJ1-5; possible D gene TRBD1, 5 bases. Trimming removed 2 bases at V and 6 bases at J, with 14 bases between. The V gene's germline CDR1 is SGHTA and CDR2 FQGNSA. The CDR3 extends over 15 amino acids. CDR3 loop: CASSLSQGFIQPQHF. CDR3 in DNA: TGTGCCAGCAGCTTATCCCAGGGTTTTATTCAGCCCCAGCATTTT.

J is TRBJ1-2 and V is TRBV5-1, with D perhaps TRBD1 (5 bases). The germline V gene encodes CDR1 SGHRS and CDR2 YFSETQ. Trimming removed 3 bases at V and 5 bases at J, with 20 bases between. The CDR3 runs to 16 residues. This chain's CDR3 is CASSSDDSLGGYGYTF. The CDR3 DNA follows: TGCGCCAGCAGCTCCGATGACAGTCTTGGGGGTTATGGCTACACCTTC.

This chain uses TRBV5-1 with TRBJ1-2; TRBD1 aligns across 10 bases. This CDR3 region has 16 residues. The V and J ends lost 4 bases and 2 bases, in that order; junction bases with no gene match: 8. Looked up from germline, CDR1 is SGHRS and CDR2 is YFSETQ. The CDR3 region has the DNA TGCGCCAGCAGCCCGCCGACAGGGGGCCGGAACTATGGCTACACCTTC. Translated: CASSPPTGGRNYGYTF.

The rearrangement uses TRBV2 and TRBJ1-5; D might be TRBD1 (5 bases). The germline V and J ends were trimmed by 6 bases and 4 bases, with 16 bases remaining between them. CDR1 is SNHLY and CDR2 is FYNNEI in the germline V gene. CDR3 length equals 15 residues. Here the CDR3 DNA reads TGTGCCAGCAGCGAGGGGCGGTTAGGAAATCAGCCCCAGCATTTT. It translates to CASSEGRLGNQPQHF.

This clone was observed once. The J gene is TRBJ2-5, the V gene TRBV12-2; the table's TRBD1 call for D was not verified on the DNA. TRBV12-2 is noted as a pseudogene. This CDR3 spans 16 amino acids. CDR3 protein: CASRLRAGPGRETQYF. CDR3 nucleotide sequence: TGTGCAAGTCGCTTAAGGGCAGGGCCTGGTAGGGAGACCCAGTACTTC.

The chain has TRBV6-1 and TRBJ1-1, with 8 bases that match TRBD1. V trimming: 7 bases; J trimming: 1 base; junction bases outside the gene matches: 5. Germline CDR1 is MNHNS and CDR2 is SASEGT. The CDR3 has 14 residues. The CDR3 loop reads CASTLTGGNTEAFF. Written as DNA, the CDR3 is TGTGCCAGCACCCTAACAGGGGGGAACACTGAAGCTTTCTTT.

For this clone: The junction departs from germline at one end; a sequencing error may be responsible. The chain combines TRBV7-7 with TRBJ2-7, with D possibly matching TRBD1 (6 bases). Germline assignment: CDR1 SSHAT and CDR2 FNYEAQ (reference sequence). This CDR3 comprises 15 residues. The CDR3 loop is CASSLDRDTSYEQYF. The CDR3 DNA is TGTGCTAGCAGCTTGGACCGGGACACGTCCTACGAGCAGTACTTC.

V gene TRBV5-1 combines with J gene TRBJ1-4; 10 positions agree with TRBD1. Germline V gives CDR1 SGHRS, CDR2 YFSETQ. The CDR3 contains 15 residues. V lost 7 bases, J lost 7 bases, and 10 bases stayed unmatched. The CDR3 DNA reads TGCGCCAGCCAAGACAGGGGGCTCGGTGGTGAAAAACTGTTTTTT. Its protein is CASQDRGLGGEKLFF.